This entry describes one TCR beta chain. TCRdb re-called the RT-PCR reads through MiXCR, storing one row per CDR3 protein. The table lists about 540,000 distinct CDR3 sequences, approximately 24% of them singletons, with under 3.5% in the top ten. The record originates from a study of response to subunit inactivated influenza vaccine. Trimming stripped 0 bases from V and 9 bases from J, with 15 bases between. The length of the CDR3 is 15 residues. Germline V lookup: CDR1 DFQATT, CDR2 SNEGSKA (reference sequence). The data also belong to a second study, concerning T cells expressing NK-cell markers. As reported in that work: Production of TCR beta cDNA relied on 5'RACE template switching with UMIs. The sorts in several experiments were restricted to alpha-beta TCR T cells by an anti-gamma-delta TCR antibody.

The V call is TRBV20-1, the J call TRBJ1-6; TRBD1 might be the D (5 bases). This receptor was obtained from a man in his fifties who received an inactivated influenza vaccine. Sequencing was performed on CD4+ T cells sorted from PBMCs, taken approximately 12 days after vaccination. The CDR3 is CSARDLGGKGSPLHF. CDR3 DNA: TGCAGTGCTAGAGATCTCGGGGGTAAGGGTTCACCCCTCCACTTT.